This TCR beta chain was observed in a study of blood T cell repertoires in COVID-19. This clone was found a few times. The data were produced by immunoSEQ multiplex PCR, yet TCRdb's version contains in-frame clones alone and is incomplete. The sample contains roughly 250,000 clones, 88% of which appear only once. Each recovered donor of Cohort 3 presented with two negative PCRs, clearance, or symptom resolution. This sequence was found in a woman in her fifties or sixties who had recovered from COVID-19. Sequenced: PBMCs or T cells enriched from blood (not recorded which).

CDR3 DNA: TGTGCCAGCAGCTTGATATCAGGGGCGGTTGAAGCTTTCTTT. This encodes CASSLISGAVEAFF. This chain joins TRBV5-4 and TRBJ1-1, with a possible D match to TRBD1 (6 bases). The CDR3 has 14 residues. V shed 1 base and J shed 7 bases, with 14 bases lying between them. The germline V gene encodes CDR1 SGHNT and CDR2 YYREEE (reference sequence).